This T cell receptor (beta chain) emerged from a study of blood T cell repertoires in COVID-19. Study overall: COVID-19 samples from acute and convalescent phases originated in the United States, Italy and Spain. The cDNA or gDNA used as material had been derived from T cells, B-cell-depleted T cells, or PBMCs.

Authors' methods: Using reference gene primer amplification, nucleated cell counts were estimated. The data were produced by immunoSEQ multiplex PCR, yet TCRdb's version contains in-frame clones alone and is incomplete. The D gene and trimming were derived from the DNA, and the V and J assignments and clone size from that table. The sample has about 150,000 clones, 80% to 90% seen once; the top ten hold more than 7.5%. Looked up from germline, CDR1 is MNHEY and CDR2 is SVGAGI. The CDR3 length is 15 residues. The V segment lost 6 bases and the J segment 0 bases; nucleotides outside the gene matches: 0. This clone was seen a few times.

The source of this sequence is a woman aged 45-65 years with acute or convalescent COVID-19. The rearrangement joins TRBV6-5 to TRBJ1-4; 11 nucleotides match TRBD1. Sequencing used peripheral blood. The CDR3 DNA reads TGTGCCAGCAGGGGACAGGGGGCAACTAATGAAAAACTGTTTTTT. It translates to CASRGQGATNEKLFF.